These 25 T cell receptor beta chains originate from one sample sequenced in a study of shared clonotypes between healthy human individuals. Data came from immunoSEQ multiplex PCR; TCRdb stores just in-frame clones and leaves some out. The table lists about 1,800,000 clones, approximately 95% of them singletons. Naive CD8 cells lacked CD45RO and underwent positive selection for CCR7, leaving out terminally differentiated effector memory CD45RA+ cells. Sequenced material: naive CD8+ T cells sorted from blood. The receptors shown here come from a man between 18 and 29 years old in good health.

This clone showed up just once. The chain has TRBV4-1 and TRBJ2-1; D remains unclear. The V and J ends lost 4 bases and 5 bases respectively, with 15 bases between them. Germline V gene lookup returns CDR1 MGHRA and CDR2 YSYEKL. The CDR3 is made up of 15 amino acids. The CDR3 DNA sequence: TGCGCCAGCAGCCCTCAAGAAGGGCTAGACAATGAGCAGTTCTTC. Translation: CASSPQEGLDNEQFF.

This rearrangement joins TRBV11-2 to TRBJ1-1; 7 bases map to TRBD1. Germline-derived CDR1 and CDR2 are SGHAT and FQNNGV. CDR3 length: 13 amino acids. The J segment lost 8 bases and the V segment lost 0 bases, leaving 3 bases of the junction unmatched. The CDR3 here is CASSLDLDREAFF. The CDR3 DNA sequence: TGTGCCAGCAGCTTAGATCTGGACAGGGAAGCTTTCTTT.

The CDR3 spells CASSFLITQETQYF. The CDR3 DNA follows: TGTGCCAGCAGTTTTCTTATCACCCAAGAGACCCAGTACTTC. The V gene is TRBV6-5, the J gene TRBJ2-5, with unresolved D. The CDR3 runs 14 residues. Germline loops: CDR1 MNHEY, CDR2 SVGAGI. V was trimmed by 4 bases and J by 1 base, leaving 10 bases between them.

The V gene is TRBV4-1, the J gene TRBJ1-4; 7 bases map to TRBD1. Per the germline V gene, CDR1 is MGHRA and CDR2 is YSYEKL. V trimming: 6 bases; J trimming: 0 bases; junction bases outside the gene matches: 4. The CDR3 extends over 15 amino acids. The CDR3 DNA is TGCGCCAGCAGGGGGACAGTAGCAACTAATGAAAAACTGTTTTTT. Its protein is CASRGTVATNEKLFF.

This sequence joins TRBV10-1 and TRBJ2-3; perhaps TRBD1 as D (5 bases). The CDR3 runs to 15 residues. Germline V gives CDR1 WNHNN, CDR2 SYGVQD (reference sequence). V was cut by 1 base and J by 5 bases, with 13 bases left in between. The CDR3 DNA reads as TGCGCCAGCAGTGAGTTCATAGGGGCCCTAGATACGCAGTATTTT. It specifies CASSEFIGALDTQYF.

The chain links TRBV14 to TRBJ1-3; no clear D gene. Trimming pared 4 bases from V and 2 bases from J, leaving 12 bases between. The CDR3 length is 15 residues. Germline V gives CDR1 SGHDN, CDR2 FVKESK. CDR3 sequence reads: CASSPRGPAGNTIYF. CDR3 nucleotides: TGTGCCAGCAGCCCCCGTGGACCCGCTGGAAACACCATATATTTT. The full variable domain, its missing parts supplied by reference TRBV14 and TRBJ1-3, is EAGVTQFPSHSVIEKGQTVTLRCDPISGHDNLYWYRRVMGKEIKFLLHFVKESKQDESGMPNNRFLAERTGGTYSTLKVQPAELEDSGVYFCASSPRGPAGNTIYFGEGSWLTVV.

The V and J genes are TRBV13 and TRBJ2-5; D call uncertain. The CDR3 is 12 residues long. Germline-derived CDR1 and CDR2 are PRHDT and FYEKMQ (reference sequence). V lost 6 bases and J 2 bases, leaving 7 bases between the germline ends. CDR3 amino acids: CASSDRQETQYF. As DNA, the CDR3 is TGTGCCAGCAGTGACCGGCAAGAGACCCAGTACTTC.

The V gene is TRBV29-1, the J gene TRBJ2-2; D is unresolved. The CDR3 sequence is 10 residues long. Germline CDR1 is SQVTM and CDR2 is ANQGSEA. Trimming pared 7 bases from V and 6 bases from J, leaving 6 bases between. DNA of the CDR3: TGCAGCGCGCACGCCGGGGAGCTGTTTTTT. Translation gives CSAHAGELFF.

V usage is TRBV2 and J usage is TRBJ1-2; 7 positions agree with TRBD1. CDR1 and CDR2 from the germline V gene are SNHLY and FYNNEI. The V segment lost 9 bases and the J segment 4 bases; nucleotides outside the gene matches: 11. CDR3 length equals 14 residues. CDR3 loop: CASFGGGTVYGYTF. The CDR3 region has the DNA TGTGCCAGTTTCGGAGGTGGGACAGTCTATGGCTACACCTTC. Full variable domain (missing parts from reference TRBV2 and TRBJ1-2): EPEVTQTPSHQVTQMGQEVILRCVPISNHLYFYWYRQILGQKVEFLVSFYNNEISEKSEIFDDQFSVERPDGSNFTLKIRSTKLEDSAMYFCASFGGGTVYGYTFGSGTRLTVV.

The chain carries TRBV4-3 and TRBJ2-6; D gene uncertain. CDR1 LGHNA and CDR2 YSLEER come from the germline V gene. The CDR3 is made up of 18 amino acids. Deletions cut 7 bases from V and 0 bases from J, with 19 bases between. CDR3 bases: TGCGCCAGCACCCCAGACGCAGCGATGTACTCTGGGGCCAACGTCCTGACTTTC. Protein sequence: CASTPDAAMYSGANVLTF.

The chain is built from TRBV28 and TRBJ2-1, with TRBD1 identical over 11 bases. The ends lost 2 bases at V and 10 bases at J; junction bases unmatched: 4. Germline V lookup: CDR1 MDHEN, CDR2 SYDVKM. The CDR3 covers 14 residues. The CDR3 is CASSLGQGAREQFF. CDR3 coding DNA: TGTGCCAGCAGTTTAGGACAGGGGGCGCGGGAGCAGTTCTTC.

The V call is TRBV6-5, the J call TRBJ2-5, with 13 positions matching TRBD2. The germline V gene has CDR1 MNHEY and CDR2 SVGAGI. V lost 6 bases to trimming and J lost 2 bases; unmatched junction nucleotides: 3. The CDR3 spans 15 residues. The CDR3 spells CASRSGLAGQETQYF. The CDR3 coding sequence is TGTGCCAGCAGATCGGGACTAGCGGGACAAGAGACCCAGTACTTC.

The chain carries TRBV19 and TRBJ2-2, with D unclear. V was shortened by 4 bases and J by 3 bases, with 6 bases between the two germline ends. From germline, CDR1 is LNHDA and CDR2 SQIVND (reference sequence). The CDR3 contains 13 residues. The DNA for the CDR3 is TGTGCCAGTAGTAACGTTGACACCGGGGAGCTGTTTTTT. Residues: CASSNVDTGELFF.

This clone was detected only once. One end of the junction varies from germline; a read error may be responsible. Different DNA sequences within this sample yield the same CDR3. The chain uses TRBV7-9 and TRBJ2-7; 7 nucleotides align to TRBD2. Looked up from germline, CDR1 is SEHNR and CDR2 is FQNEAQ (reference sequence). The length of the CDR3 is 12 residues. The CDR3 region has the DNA TGTGCCAGCAGCCTAGCGGCATACGAGCAGTACTTC. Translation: CASSLAAYEQYF.

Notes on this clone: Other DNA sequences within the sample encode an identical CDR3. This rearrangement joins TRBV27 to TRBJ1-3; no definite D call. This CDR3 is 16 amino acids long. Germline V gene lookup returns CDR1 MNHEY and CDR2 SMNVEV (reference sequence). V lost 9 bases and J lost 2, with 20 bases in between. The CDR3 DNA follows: TGTGCCAGTTCCCCCAGTTGGGGAGAGACTGGAAACACCATATATTTT. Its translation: CASSPSWGETGNTIYF.

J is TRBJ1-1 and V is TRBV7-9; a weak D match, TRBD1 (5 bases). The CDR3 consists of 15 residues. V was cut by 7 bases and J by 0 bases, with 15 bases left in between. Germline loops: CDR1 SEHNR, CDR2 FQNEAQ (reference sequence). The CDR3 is CASNPGRGMNTEAFF. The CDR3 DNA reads TGTGCCAGCAACCCGGGACGCGGAATGAACACTGAAGCTTTCTTT. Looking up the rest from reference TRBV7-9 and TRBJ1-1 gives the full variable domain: DTGVSQNPRHKITKRGQNVTFRCDPISEHNRLYWYRQTLGQGPEFLTYFQNEAQLEKSRLLSDRFSAERPKGSFSTLEIQRTEQGDSAMYLCASNPGRGMNTEAFFGQGTRLTVV.

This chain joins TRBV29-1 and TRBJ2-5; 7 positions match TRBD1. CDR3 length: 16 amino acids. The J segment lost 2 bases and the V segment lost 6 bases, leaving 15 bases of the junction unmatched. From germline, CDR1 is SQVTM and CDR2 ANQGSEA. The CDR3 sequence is CSVEKKGANPQETQYF. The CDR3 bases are TGCAGCGTGGAGAAAAAGGGGGCCAACCCTCAAGAGACCCAGTACTTC.

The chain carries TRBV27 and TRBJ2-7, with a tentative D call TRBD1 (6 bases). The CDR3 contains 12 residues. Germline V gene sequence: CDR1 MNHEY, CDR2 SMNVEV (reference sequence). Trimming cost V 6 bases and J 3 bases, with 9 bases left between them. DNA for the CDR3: TGTGCCAGCAGACAGGGTCTCTACGAGCAGTACTTC. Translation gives CASRQGLYEQYF.

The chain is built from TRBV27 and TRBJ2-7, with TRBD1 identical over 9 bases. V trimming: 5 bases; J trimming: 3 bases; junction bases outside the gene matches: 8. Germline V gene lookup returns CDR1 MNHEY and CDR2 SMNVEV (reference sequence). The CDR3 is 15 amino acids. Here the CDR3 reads CASSDSGTGIYEQYF. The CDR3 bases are TGTGCCAGCAGTGACTCCGGGACAGGGATCTACGAGCAGTACTTC.

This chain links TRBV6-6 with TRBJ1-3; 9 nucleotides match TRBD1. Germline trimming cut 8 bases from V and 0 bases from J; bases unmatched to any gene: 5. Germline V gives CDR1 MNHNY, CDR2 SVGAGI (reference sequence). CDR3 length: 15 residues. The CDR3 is CASSTGGVSGNTIYF. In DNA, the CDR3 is TGTGCCAGCTCGACAGGGGGGGTCTCTGGAAACACCATATATTTT.

The CDR3 nucleotides read TGTGCCAGCAGCCACACAGGGGCTTCACCCCTCCACTTT. Translated: CASSHTGASPLHF. The chain uses TRBV14 and TRBJ1-6; TRBD1 matches at 7 bases. Per germline, CDR1 SGHDN and CDR2 FVKESK. V dropped 3 bases and J dropped 9; count of bases not matched to a gene: 2. There are 13 residues in the CDR3.

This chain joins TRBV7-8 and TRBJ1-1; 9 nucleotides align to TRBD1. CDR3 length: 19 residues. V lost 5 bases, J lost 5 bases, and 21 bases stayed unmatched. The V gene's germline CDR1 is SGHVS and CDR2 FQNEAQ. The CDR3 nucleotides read TGTGCCAGCAGCCCCGATCCGGGACAGGGATTAAAGGCAACAACTGAAGCTTTCTTT. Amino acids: CASSPDPGQGLKATTEAFF.

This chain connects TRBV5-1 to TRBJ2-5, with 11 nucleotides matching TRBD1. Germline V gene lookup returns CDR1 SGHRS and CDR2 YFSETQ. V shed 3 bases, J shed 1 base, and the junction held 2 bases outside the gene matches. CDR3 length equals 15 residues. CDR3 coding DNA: TGCGCCAGCAGCTGGACAGGGGGCCGCCAAGAGACCCAGTACTTC. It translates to CASSWTGGRQETQYF.

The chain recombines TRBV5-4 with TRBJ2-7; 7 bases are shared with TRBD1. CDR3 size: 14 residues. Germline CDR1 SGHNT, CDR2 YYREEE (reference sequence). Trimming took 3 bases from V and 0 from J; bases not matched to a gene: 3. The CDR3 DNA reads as TGTGCCAGCAGCTCGGGACAGAACTCCTACGAGCAGTACTTC. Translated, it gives CASSSGQNSYEQYF.

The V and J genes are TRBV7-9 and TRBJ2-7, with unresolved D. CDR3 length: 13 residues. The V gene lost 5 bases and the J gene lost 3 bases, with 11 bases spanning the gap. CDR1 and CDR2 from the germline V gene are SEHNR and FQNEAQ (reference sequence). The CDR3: CASSPRGYYEQYF. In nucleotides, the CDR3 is TGTGCCAGCAGCCCCCGTGGCTACTACGAGCAGTACTTC.